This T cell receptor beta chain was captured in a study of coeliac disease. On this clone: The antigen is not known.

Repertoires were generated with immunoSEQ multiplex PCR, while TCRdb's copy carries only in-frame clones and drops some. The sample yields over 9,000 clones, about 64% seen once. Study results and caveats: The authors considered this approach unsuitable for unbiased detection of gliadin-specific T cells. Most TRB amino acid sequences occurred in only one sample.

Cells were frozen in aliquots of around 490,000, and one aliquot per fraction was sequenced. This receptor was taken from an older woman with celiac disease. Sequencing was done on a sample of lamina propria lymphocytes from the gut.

DNA for the CDR3: TGTGCCAGTAGTATAGGCTGGAGCTACGAGCAGTACTTC. It encodes CASSIGWSYEQYF. The chain links TRBV19 to TRBJ2-5; D gene ambiguous. The closer fit of TRBJ2-7 to the DNA end suggests the J call may be wrong. This CDR3 comprises 13 residues. CDR1 is LNHDA and CDR2 is SQIVND in the germline V gene (reference sequence).